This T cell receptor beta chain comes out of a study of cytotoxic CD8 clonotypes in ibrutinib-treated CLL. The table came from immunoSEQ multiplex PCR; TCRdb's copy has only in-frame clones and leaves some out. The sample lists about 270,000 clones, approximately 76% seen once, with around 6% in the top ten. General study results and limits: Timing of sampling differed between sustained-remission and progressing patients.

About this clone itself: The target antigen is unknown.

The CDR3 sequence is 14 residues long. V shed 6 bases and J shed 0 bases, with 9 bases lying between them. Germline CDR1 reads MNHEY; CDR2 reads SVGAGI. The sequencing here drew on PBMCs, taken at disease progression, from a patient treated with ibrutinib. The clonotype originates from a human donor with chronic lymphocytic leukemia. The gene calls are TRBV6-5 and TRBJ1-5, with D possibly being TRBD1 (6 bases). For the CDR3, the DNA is TGTGCCAGCAGAGGGGGGGTTAGCAATCAGCCCCAGCATTTT. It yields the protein CASRGGVSNQPQHF.